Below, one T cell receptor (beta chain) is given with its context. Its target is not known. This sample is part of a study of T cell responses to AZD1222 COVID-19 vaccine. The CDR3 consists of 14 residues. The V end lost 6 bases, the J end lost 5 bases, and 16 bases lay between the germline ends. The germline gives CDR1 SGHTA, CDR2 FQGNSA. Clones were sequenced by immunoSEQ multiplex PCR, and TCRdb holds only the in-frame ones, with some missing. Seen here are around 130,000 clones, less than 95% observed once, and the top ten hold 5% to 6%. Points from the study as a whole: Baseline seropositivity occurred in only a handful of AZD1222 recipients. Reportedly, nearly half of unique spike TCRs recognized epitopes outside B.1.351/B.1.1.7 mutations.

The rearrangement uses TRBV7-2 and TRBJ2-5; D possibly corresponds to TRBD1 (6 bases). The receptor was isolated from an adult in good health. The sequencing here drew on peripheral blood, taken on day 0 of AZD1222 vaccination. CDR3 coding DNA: TGTGCCAGCAGTCCCAGGGGTCAGTCGGAGACCCAGTACTTC. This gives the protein CASSPRGQSETQYF.